Listed here are 28 T cell receptor beta chains from one sample, sequenced in a study of OX40 agonist ivuxolimab in advanced cancers. The protocol was immunoSEQ multiplex PCR, while the TCRdb copy is restricted to in-frame clones and leaves out a portion. The profile shows 6,500 or so clones, more than 75% of them singletons. The source material was CD4+ or CD8+ T cells sorted from blood, sampled in a trial of the OX40 agonist ivuxolimab. The receptor source for this set is an adult with an advanced solid tumor such as melanoma, head and neck, liver or kidney cancer.

The chain carries TRBV7-2 and TRBJ2-3; 10 nucleotides match TRBD2. The CDR3 length is 15 residues. Per germline, CDR1 SGHTA and CDR2 FQGNSA. V lost 5 bases and J lost 2; bases outside the gene matches: 4. The CDR3 reads CASSILAGFTDTQYF. The CDR3 DNA follows: TGTGCCAGCAGCATACTAGCGGGGTTCACAGATACGCAGTATTTT.

CDR3 loop: CATSRADRAYEQYF. In DNA, the CDR3 is TGTGCCACCAGCAGAGCGGACAGAGCCTACGAGCAGTACTTC. The V and J genes are TRBV15 and TRBJ2-7; tentative D call: TRBD1 (6 bases). Germline loops: CDR1 LNHNV, CDR2 YYDKDF (reference sequence). The CDR3 covers 14 residues. V gave up 1 base and J gave up 2 bases, with 9 bases separating them.

V and J are TRBV10-3 and TRBJ1-2; D remains unclear. Looked up from germline, CDR1 is ENHRY and CDR2 is SYGVKD. The ends were cut back, 3 bases at V and 0 bases at J, with 11 bases in the middle. The CDR3 totals 15 residues. The CDR3 spells CAISEEVLANYGYTF. The CDR3, as DNA: TGTGCCATCAGTGAAGAAGTCCTTGCTAACTATGGCTACACCTTC.

V is TRBV27 and J is TRBJ2-1; possibly TRBD2 for D (6 bases). Germline loops: CDR1 MNHEY, CDR2 SMNVEV (reference sequence). This CDR3 is 14 amino acids long. V lost 4 bases and J 4 bases, leaving 11 bases between the germline ends. Here the CDR3 DNA reads TGTGCCAGCAGTTATAGCGGTGAATACAATGAGCAGTTCTTC. This translates into CASSYSGEYNEQFF.

The rearrangement links TRBV4-3 to TRBJ2-5; perhaps TRBD2 as D (6 bases). Trimming pared 1 base from V and 3 bases from J, leaving 15 bases between. Per germline, CDR1 LGHNA and CDR2 YSLEER. CDR3 length equals 16 residues. DNA of the CDR3: TGCGCCAGCAGCCAAGTTTATAGGGACTCAAAAGAGACCCAGTACTTC. Translating it yields CASSQVYRDSKETQYF.

The rearrangement joins TRBV6-1 to TRBJ2-1; TRBD2 matches 7 bases. The CDR3 totals 14 residues. Germline-derived CDR1 and CDR2 are MNHNS and SASEGT. With V trimmed by 2 bases and J by 2 bases, 0 bases remained unmatched. The CDR3 DNA reads TGTGCCAGCAGTGAACTAGCGGCCTACAATGAGCAGTTCTTC. It encodes CASSELAAYNEQFF.

This clone has only one observation. The DNA of the CDR3 is TGTGCCAGCAGTTTCACGGACAGGGCGTACAATGAGCAGTTCTTC. It yields the protein CASSFTDRAYNEQFF. The rearrangement uses TRBV28 and TRBJ2-1; 8 bases agree with TRBD1. This CDR3 has 15 amino acids. Germline CDR1 reads MDHEN; CDR2 reads SYDVKM. The ends lost 3 bases at V and 4 bases at J; junction bases unmatched: 5.

The V gene is TRBV7-9, the J gene TRBJ2-5, with 8 bases matching TRBD2. Germline assignment: CDR1 SEHNR and CDR2 FQNEAQ (reference sequence). The CDR3 runs to 14 residues. V was clipped by 4 bases and J by 3 bases; unmatched bases: 4. The CDR3 DNA reads as TGTGCCAGCAGCTCTAGCGGGTATAAAGAGACCCAGTACTTC. Residues: CASSSSGYKETQYF.

The chain joins TRBV2 to TRBJ2-7; D perhaps matches TRBD1 (7 bases). V lost 1 base and J 5 bases, leaving 12 bases between the germline ends. Germline V lookup: CDR1 SNHLY, CDR2 FYNNEI. The CDR3 runs 14 residues. The CDR3 reads CASSEEGGGNEQYF. DNA of the CDR3: TGTGCCAGCAGTGAAGAAGGGGGCGGGAACGAGCAGTACTTC.

This sequence joins TRBV28 and TRBJ1-3, with D maybe TRBD1 (6 bases). The CDR3 has 15 amino acids. V was trimmed by 6 bases and J by 0 bases, leaving 12 bases between them. CDR1 and CDR2 (germline): MDHEN, SYDVKM. The CDR3 loop reads CASRRGRYSGNTIYF. CDR3 in DNA: TGTGCCAGCAGACGGGGGCGATACTCTGGAAACACCATATATTTT.

A single count supports this clone. The DNA of the CDR3 is TGTGCCAGCTCACCAGAAAACCGGGACAGGGTCTACGAGCAGTACTTC. This gives the protein CASSPENRDRVYEQYF. V is TRBV18 and J is TRBJ2-7; 9 bases are shared with TRBD1. V lost 2 bases, J lost 3 bases, and 8 bases stayed unmatched. The germline CDR1 and CDR2 sequences are KGHSH and LQKENI. This CDR3 comprises 16 residues.

The chain recombines TRBV6-1 with TRBJ2-5; 8 positions match TRBD2. Germline CDR1 and CDR2: MNHNS and SASEGT. With 6 bases clipped from V and 5 bases from J, the junction kept 5 bases outside the gene matches. This CDR3 is 13 amino acids long. CDR3 DNA sequence: TGTGCCAGCAGGCCGGGACTAGTTGAGACCCAGTACTTC. The encoded protein is CASRPGLVETQYF.

The chain uses TRBV28 and TRBJ2-7; D might be TRBD2 (5 bases). Germline-derived CDR1 and CDR2 are MDHEN and SYDVKM. This CDR3 is built from 15 residues. Trimming stripped 4 bases from V and 2 bases from J, with 15 bases between. CDR3 protein: CASSSFSRGTYEQYF. Written as DNA, the CDR3 is TGTGCCAGCAGTTCTTTTTCCCGGGGTACCTACGAGCAGTACTTC. The variable domain in full, with the rest retrieved from reference TRBV28 and TRBJ2-7, is DVKVTQSSRYLVKRTGEKVFLECVQDMDHENMFWYRQDPGLGLRLIYFSYDVKMKEKGDIPEGYSVSREKKERFSLILESASTNQTSMYLCASSSFSRGTYEQYFGPGTRLTVT.

This rearrangement joins TRBV6-1 to TRBJ1-2; 9 nucleotides agree with TRBD1. CDR1 and CDR2 (germline): MNHNS, SASEGT. CDR3 length: 16 amino acids. Trimming at V came to 2 bases and at J to 4 bases, leaving 8 bases not matched to a gene. The DNA for the CDR3 is TGTGCCAGCAGTGAACCGGGACAGGGTTGGATCTATGGCTACACCTTC. Translated, it gives CASSEPGQGWIYGYTF.

This clone was seen only a few times. The chain uses TRBV7-6 and TRBJ2-3, with 7 bases lining up with TRBD2. The CDR3 loop spans 13 amino acids. Looked up from germline, CDR1 is SGHVS and CDR2 is FNYEAQ. With V trimmed by 1 base and J by 9 bases, 4 bases remained unmatched. DNA for the CDR3: TGTGCCAGCAGCTTAGAGGAGGGAGGGACGCAGTATTTT. It encodes CASSLEEGGTQYF.

The J gene is TRBJ2-1, the V gene TRBV9; D possibly corresponds to TRBD2 (5 bases). The germline gives CDR1 SGDLS, CDR2 YYNGEE. The CDR3 loop spans 12 amino acids. V lost 4 bases and J 9 bases, leaving 11 bases between the germline ends. The CDR3 reads CASSPDSSEQFF. The CDR3 region has the DNA TGTGCCAGCAGCCCGGACTCAAGTGAGCAGTTCTTC.

This clone was seen once. The chain recombines TRBV4-3 with TRBJ1-2; D unresolved. Germline assignment: CDR1 LGHNA and CDR2 YSLEER. V lost 0 bases and J 4 bases, leaving 12 bases between the germline ends. This CDR3 region has 15 residues. This CDR3 reads CASSQDRAGAYGYTF. CDR3 nucleotides: TGCGCCAGCAGCCAAGATCGGGCAGGAGCCTATGGCTACACCTTC.

This clone was counted a few times. The V gene is TRBV2, the J gene TRBJ2-2; 10 bases match TRBD2. The J segment lost 0 bases and the V segment lost 5 bases, leaving 9 bases of the junction unmatched. Germline V gives CDR1 SNHLY, CDR2 FYNNEI. The CDR3 contains 18 residues. Here the CDR3 reads CASSHYPGLAANTGELFF. CDR3 DNA: TGTGCCAGCAGTCATTACCCTGGACTAGCGGCGAACACCGGGGAGCTGTTTTTT.

V is TRBV30 and J is TRBJ1-2; 7 positions match TRBD1. The trim removed 2 bases at V and 3 bases at J, leaving 3 bases unmatched. The CDR3 sequence is 13 residues long. Germline CDR1 reads GTSNPN; CDR2 reads SVGIG (reference sequence). CDR3 nucleotide sequence: TGTGCCTGGAGTCCGACAGGGTACTATGGCTACACCTTC. It encodes CAWSPTGYYGYTF.

The rearrangement uses TRBV5-8 and TRBJ1-5, with 9 positions matching TRBD1. V shed 4 bases and J 2 bases; nucleotides not matched to a gene: 4. The CDR3 length is 15 residues. Germline V lookup: CDR1 SGHTS, CDR2 YDEGEE. The CDR3: CASSIQGAGNQPQHF. CDR3 DNA: TGTGCCAGCAGCATACAGGGGGCCGGCAATCAGCCCCAGCATTTT.

The rearrangement uses TRBV5-1 and TRBJ2-3; D gene uncertain. The CDR3 totals 16 residues. The V gene's germline CDR1 is SGHRS and CDR2 YFSETQ. V was pared by 4 bases and J by 4 bases, with 19 bases between. The CDR3: CASSTPGALEADTQYF. DNA of the CDR3: TGCGCCAGCAGCACCCCGGGCGCCCTCGAAGCAGATACGCAGTATTTT.

Note on this clone: The same CDR3 can be traced to other DNA sequences in this sample. V and J are TRBV25-1 and TRBJ1-1, with D possibly being TRBD1 (6 bases). V lost 6 bases and J 3 bases, leaving 11 bases between the germline ends. This CDR3 spans 13 amino acids. Germline lookup yields CDR1 MGHDK and CDR2 SYGVNS. The CDR3 DNA reads TGTGCCAGCAGAAGGGGGGGATACACTGAAGCTTTCTTT. It specifies CASRRGGYTEAFF.

The chain carries TRBV6-6 and TRBJ2-3; D is perhaps TRBD1 (6 bases). Trimming pared 6 bases from V and 3 bases from J, leaving 13 bases between. The CDR3 is 14 residues long. CDR1 and CDR2 (germline): MNHNY, SVGAGI (reference sequence). CDR3 in amino acids: CASSLGRGTDTQYF. In DNA form, the CDR3 reads TGTGCCAGCAGCCTGGGCAGGGGAACAGATACGCAGTATTTT.

In this sample, this clone turned up a few times. The chain has TRBV11-2 and TRBJ1-1; D possibly corresponds to TRBD1 (5 bases). The germline V gene has CDR1 SGHAT and CDR2 FQNNGV. The CDR3 runs 14 residues. V lost 2 bases to trimming and J lost 7 bases, with 14 bases between them. Here the CDR3 reads CASSLTSGWGEAFF. CDR3 sequence (DNA): TGTGCCAGCAGCTTAACCTCAGGGTGGGGTGAAGCTTTCTTT.

This sequence joins TRBV11-2 and TRBJ2-7; 8 bases line up with TRBD1. This CDR3 contains 15 residues. With V trimmed by 5 bases and J by 2 bases, 8 bases remained unmatched. Germline CDR1 reads SGHAT; CDR2 reads FQNNGV. DNA for the CDR3: TGTGCCAGCAGCCAATATCAGGGGGCGACCTACGAGCAGTACTTC. This translates into CASSQYQGATYEQYF.

V and J are TRBV5-1 and TRBJ2-5; D possibly corresponds to TRBD2 (6 bases). Germline CDR1 is SGHRS and CDR2 is YFSETQ. The CDR3 contains 13 residues. V was shortened by 0 bases and J by 3 bases, with 6 bases between the two germline ends. CDR3 DNA: TGCGCCAGCAGCTTGGGGAGGGAAGAGACCCAGTACTTC. Its translation: CASSLGREETQYF.

The chain recombines TRBV30 with TRBJ2-2, with D possibly TRBD1 on 6 matching bases. This CDR3 region has 14 residues. In germline, CDR1 is GTSNPN, CDR2 SVGIG (reference sequence). Trimming stripped 4 bases from V and 1 base from J, with 10 bases between. CDR3 in amino acids: CAWTTGLNTGELFF. The DNA of the CDR3 is TGTGCCTGGACCACAGGGCTGAACACCGGGGAGCTGTTTTTT.

This clone was detected a few times. The rearrangement links TRBV2 to TRBJ2-1; TRBD2 aligns across 9 bases. The CDR3 is 14 residues long. V was pared by 7 bases and J by 4 bases, with 5 bases of the junction left unmatched. Germline CDR1 SNHLY, CDR2 FYNNEI. CDR3 sequence reads: CASNIAGAYNEQFF. The CDR3, as DNA: TGTGCCAGCAACATAGCGGGAGCTTACAATGAGCAGTTCTTC.